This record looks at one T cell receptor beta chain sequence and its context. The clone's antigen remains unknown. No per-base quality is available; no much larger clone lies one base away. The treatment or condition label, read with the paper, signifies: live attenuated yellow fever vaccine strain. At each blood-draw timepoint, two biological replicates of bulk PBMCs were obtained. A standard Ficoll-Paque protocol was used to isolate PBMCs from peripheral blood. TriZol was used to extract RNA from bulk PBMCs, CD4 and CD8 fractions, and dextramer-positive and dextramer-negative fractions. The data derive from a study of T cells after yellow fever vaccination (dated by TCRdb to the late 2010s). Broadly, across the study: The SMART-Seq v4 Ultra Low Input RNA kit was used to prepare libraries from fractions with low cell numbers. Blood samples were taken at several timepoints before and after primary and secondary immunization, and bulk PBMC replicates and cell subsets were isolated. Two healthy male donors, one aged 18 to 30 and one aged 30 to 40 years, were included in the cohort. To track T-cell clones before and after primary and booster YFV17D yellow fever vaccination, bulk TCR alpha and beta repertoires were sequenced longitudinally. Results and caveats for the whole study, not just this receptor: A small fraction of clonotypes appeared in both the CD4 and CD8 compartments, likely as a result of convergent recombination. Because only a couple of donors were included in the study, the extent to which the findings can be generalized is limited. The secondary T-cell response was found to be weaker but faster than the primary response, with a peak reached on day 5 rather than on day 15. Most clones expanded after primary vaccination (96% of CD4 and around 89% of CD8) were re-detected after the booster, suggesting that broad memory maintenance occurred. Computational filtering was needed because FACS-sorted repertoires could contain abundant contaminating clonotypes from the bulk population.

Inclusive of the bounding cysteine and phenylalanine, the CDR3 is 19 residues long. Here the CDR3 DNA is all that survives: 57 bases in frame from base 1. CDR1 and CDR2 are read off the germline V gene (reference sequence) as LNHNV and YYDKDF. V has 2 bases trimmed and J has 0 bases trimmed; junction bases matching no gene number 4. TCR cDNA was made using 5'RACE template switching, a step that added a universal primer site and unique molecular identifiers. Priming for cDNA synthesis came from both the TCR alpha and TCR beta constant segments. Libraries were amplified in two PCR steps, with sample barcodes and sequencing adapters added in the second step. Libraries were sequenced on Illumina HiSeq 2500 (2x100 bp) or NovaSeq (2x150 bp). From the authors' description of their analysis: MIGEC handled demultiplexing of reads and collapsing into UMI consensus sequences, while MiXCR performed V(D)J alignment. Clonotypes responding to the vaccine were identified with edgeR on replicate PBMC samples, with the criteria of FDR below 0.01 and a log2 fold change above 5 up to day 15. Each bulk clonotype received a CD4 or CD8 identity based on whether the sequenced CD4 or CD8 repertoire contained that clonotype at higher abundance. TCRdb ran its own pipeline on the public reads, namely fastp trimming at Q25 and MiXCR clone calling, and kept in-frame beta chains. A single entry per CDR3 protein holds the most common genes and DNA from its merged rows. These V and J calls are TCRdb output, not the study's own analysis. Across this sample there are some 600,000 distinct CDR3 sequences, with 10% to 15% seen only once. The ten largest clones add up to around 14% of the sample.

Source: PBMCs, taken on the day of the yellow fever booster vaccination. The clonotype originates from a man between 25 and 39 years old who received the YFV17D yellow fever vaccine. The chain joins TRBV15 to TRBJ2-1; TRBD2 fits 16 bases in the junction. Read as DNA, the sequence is TGTGCCACCAGCAGACCCGGGACTAGCGGGGGGGTCTCCTACAATGAGCAGTTCTTC. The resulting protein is CATSRPGTSGGVSYNEQFF. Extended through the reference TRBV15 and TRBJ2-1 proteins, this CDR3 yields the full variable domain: DAMVIQNPRYQVTQFGKPVTLSCSQTLNHNVMYWYQQKSSQAPKLLFHYYDKDFNNEADTPDNFQSRRPNTSFCFLDIRSPGLGDTAMYLCATSRPGTSGGVSYNEQFFGPGTRLTVL.